Reported below is one T cell receptor (beta chain). Its specificity is not known. The data belong to a study of identical twins. V was shortened by 4 bases and J by 1 base, with 7 bases between the two germline ends. CDR3 length: 13 amino acids. Germline CDR1 MNHEY, CDR2 SVGEGT. Whole-study results and caveats: Analyses of zero insertions could be partly confounded by invariant MAIT and iNKT cells. Twin pairs' shared out-of-frame alpha sequences were enriched in low generation probability.

Unique molecular identifiers were present on the cDNA, which also gained a universal primer site by template switching. TCRdb processed the 5' RACE reads anew with MiXCR; each CDR3 protein has one entry. In the table there are about 340,000 distinct CDR3 sequences, around an eighth of which are singletons. These data were also reused for a study on yellow fever vaccine responses in identical twins.

The genes are TRBV6-2 or TRBV6-3 and TRBJ2-5; unclear D gene. Material: CD8+ T cells sorted from blood. The sequence was obtained from a woman in her late teens or twenties in good health. CDR3 in DNA: TGTGCCAGCAGTTTGAGCGCCCAAGAGACCCAGTACTTC. As protein: CASSLSAQETQYF.